One sample yielded the 21 T cell receptor beta chains listed below, sequenced in a study of blood T cell repertoires in COVID-19. TCRdb's table, derived via immunoSEQ multiplex PCR, lists solely in-frame clones and lacks some. The sample lists approximately 150,000 clones; 88% were seen once. What was sequenced was peripheral blood. These receptors were obtained from a man between 65 and 85 years old with active COVID-19.

The chain recombines TRBV28 with TRBJ1-4, with 7 bases fitting TRBD1. V was pared by 7 bases and J by 5 bases, with 7 bases of the junction left unmatched. The CDR3 contains 14 residues. The germline V gene encodes CDR1 MDHEN and CDR2 SYDVKM. CDR3 protein: CASIPGQPNEKLFF. As DNA, the CDR3 is TGTGCCAGCATTCCGGGACAGCCAAATGAAAAACTGTTTTTT.

This rearrangement joins TRBV30 to TRBJ1-4; TRBD1 matches 8 bases. The CDR3 runs to 14 residues. The trim removed 4 bases at V and 3 bases at J, leaving 4 bases unmatched. Germline V CDR1 and CDR2: GTSNPN, SVGIG (reference sequence). The CDR3 coding sequence is TGTGCCTGGAACCCAGGGGGCCCTAATGAAAAACTGTTTTTT. Translated: CAWNPGGPNEKLFF.

This clone was seen only once. This chain uses TRBV19 with TRBJ1-2; 7 positions agree with TRBD1. Germline V gene sequence: CDR1 LNHDA, CDR2 SQIVND (reference sequence). The CDR3 totals 16 residues. Trimming removed 2 bases from V and 1 base from J; junction bases left unmatched: 7. The CDR3 region has the DNA TGTGCCAGTAGTATACCGGGACAGAGCCGTAACTATGGCTACACCTTC. Translation: CASSIPGQSRNYGYTF.

The chain recombines TRBV18 with TRBJ2-7; D is possibly TRBD2 (5 bases). Germline V CDR1 and CDR2: KGHSH, LQKENI. The CDR3 spans 15 residues. V lost 0 bases and J lost 2, with 11 bases in between. CDR3 nucleotides: TGTGCCAGCTCACCACCAGTCAGCGGACCCTACGAGCAGTACTTC. Its protein is CASSPPVSGPYEQYF.

The chain is built from TRBV5-1 and TRBJ2-5, with D perhaps matching TRBD1 (5 bases). Trimming shortened V by 4 bases and J by 0 bases, and 13 bases separated the two germline ends. This CDR3 region has 15 residues. CDR1 and CDR2 from the germline V gene are SGHRS and YFSETQ. The CDR3, as DNA: TGCGCCAGCAGCAAAACAACAGGAGACCAAGAGACCCAGTACTTC. It translates to CASSKTTGDQETQYF.

The genes are TRBV24-1 and TRBJ2-1, with 8 bases fitting TRBD2. The CDR3 has 14 amino acids. The V gene end was trimmed by 6 bases and the J gene end by 5 bases; junction bases not matched to a gene: 5. Germline CDR1 is KGHDR and CDR2 is SFDVKD. CDR3 DNA sequence: TGTGCCACCAGTCGAGCGGGAGTCCACAATGAGCAGTTCTTC. Protein sequence: CATSRAGVHNEQFF.

The gene calls are TRBV4-1 and TRBJ2-5, with D unresolved. CDR1 is MGHRA and CDR2 is YSYEKL in the germline V gene. The CDR3 contains 14 residues. Trimming cost V 6 bases and J 0 bases, with 11 bases left between them. CDR3 coding DNA: TGCGCCAGCAGTCTAAACTCGAACCAAGAGACCCAGTACTTC. This codes for CASSLNSNQETQYF.

The chain recombines TRBV5-4 with TRBJ2-7; the D gene is possibly TRBD1 (5 bases). CDR1 and CDR2 (germline): SGHNT, YYREEE (reference sequence). This CDR3 has 13 residues. With 8 bases removed from V and 3 bases from J, the gap between germline ends came to 15 bases. The CDR3 sequence is CASRRGQNYEQYF. In DNA, the CDR3 is TGTGCCAGTAGAAGGGGCCAAAACTACGAGCAGTACTTC.

The chain links TRBV6-2 or TRBV6-3 to TRBJ2-6, with 8 bases that match TRBD1. V was pared by 4 bases and J by 3 bases, with 2 bases of the junction left unmatched. Germline CDR1 reads MNHEY; CDR2 reads SVGEGT. The CDR3 totals 15 residues. The CDR3 DNA reads as TGTGCCAGCAGTTCGACAGGGGATGGGGCCAACGTCCTGACTTTC. Amino acids: CASSSTGDGANVLTF.

This chain connects TRBV7-9 to TRBJ2-1; 10 nucleotides match TRBD2. J was trimmed by 6 bases and V by 11 bases; bases with no gene match: 10. The CDR3 extends over 14 amino acids. Germline V CDR1 and CDR2: SEHNR, FQNEAQ (reference sequence). For the CDR3, the DNA is TGTGCCGGCAAAGGGGCTAGCGGGAGCAATGAGCAGTTCTTC. Its protein is CAGKGASGSNEQFF.

The CDR3 DNA reads TGTGCCAGCAGCCAAAACCTAGCGGGCCGCTACGAGCAGTACTTC. It encodes CASSQNLAGRYEQYF. The chain recombines TRBV3-1 (or the pseudogene TRBV3-2) with TRBJ2-7, with 8 bases aligning to TRBD2. V lost 2 bases, J lost 3 bases, and 6 bases stayed unmatched. This CDR3 region has 15 residues. Germline CDR1 and CDR2: LGHDT and YNNKEL (reference sequence).

J is TRBJ2-1 and V is TRBV5-1; 13 positions match TRBD2. Looked up from germline, CDR1 is SGHRS and CDR2 is YFSETQ. V trimming: 4 bases; J trimming: 3 bases; junction bases outside the gene matches: 7. The CDR3 loop spans 17 amino acids. CDR3 nucleotide sequence: TGCGCCAGCAGCGGAACTAGCGGGAGGGCCGTCTACAATGAGCAGTTCTTC. This encodes CASSGTSGRAVYNEQFF.

V gene TRBV7-2 combines with J gene TRBJ1-2; 8 bases agree with TRBD1. This CDR3 is 16 amino acids long. The germline CDR1 and CDR2 sequences are SGHTA and FQGNSA. V shed 3 bases and J 6 bases; nucleotides not matched to a gene: 12. CDR3 sequence reads: CASSFLGQGPRNGYTF. The CDR3 region has the DNA TGTGCCAGCAGCTTCTTAGGACAGGGACCGAGGAATGGCTACACCTTC.

The chain joins TRBV24-1 to TRBJ1-4; 8 nucleotides match TRBD1. Germline lookup yields CDR1 KGHDR and CDR2 SFDVKD. The CDR3 runs 14 residues. V lost 4 bases, J lost 8 bases, and 5 bases stayed unmatched. CDR3 in DNA: TGTGCCACCAGTGAGTCGGGACAGGTCGAAAAACTGTTTTTT. Its protein product is CATSESGQVEKLFF.

The V gene is TRBV7-2, the J gene TRBJ1-2, with D maybe TRBD1 (5 bases). CDR1 is SGHTA and CDR2 is FQGNSA in the germline V gene. Trimming cost V 3 bases and J 6 bases, with 11 bases left between them. The CDR3 loop spans 13 amino acids. This CDR3 is CASSFWGADGYTF. The CDR3 DNA is TGTGCCAGCAGCTTTTGGGGCGCGGATGGCTACACCTTC.

The V and J genes are TRBV4-1 and TRBJ2-7, with D perhaps matching TRBD2 (7 bases). Between the trimmed V and J ends, which lost 0 bases and 4 bases, there was a span of 13 bases. The CDR3 consists of 15 residues. Germline V gene sequence: CDR1 MGHRA, CDR2 YSYEKL. The CDR3: CASSQERGGWYEQYF. CDR3 coding DNA: TGCGCCAGCAGCCAAGAAAGGGGGGGATGGTACGAGCAGTACTTC.

CDR3 nucleotide sequence: TGTGCCAGCAGCGTTGGGAGCCAGAGCACCGGGGAGCTGTTTTTT. Its protein is CASSVGSQSTGELFF. This chain links TRBV9 with TRBJ2-2; D perhaps matches TRBD2 (5 bases). CDR3 length: 15 amino acids. The V and J ends lost 2 bases and 4 bases respectively, with 12 bases between them. The germline V gene has CDR1 SGDLS and CDR2 YYNGEE.

Note on this clone: Germline is not matched at one junction end, which may reflect a read error. The gene calls are TRBV6-5 and TRBJ1-2, with TRBD1 matching 8 bases. CDR3 size: 15 residues. Germline assignment: CDR1 MNHEY and CDR2 SVGAGI. The CDR3 is CAGSYGFGQGGGYTF. The CDR3 DNA is TGTGCCGGCAGTTACGGTTTTGGACAGGGCGGTGGCTACACCTTC.

The genes are TRBV4-1 and TRBJ1-6; D uncertain. CDR1 MGHRA and CDR2 YSYEKL come from the germline V gene. The CDR3 extends over 13 amino acids. The CDR3 bases are TGCGCGGCGCGGGGATTCGCGAATTCACCCCTCCACTTT. Protein product: CAARGFANSPLHF.

The chain employs TRBV3-1 (or the pseudogene TRBV3-2) and TRBJ1-3; a weak D match, TRBD1 (6 bases). This CDR3 contains 14 residues. Germline-derived CDR1 and CDR2 are LGHDT and YNNKEL (reference sequence). The germline V and J ends were trimmed by 6 bases and 4 bases, with 13 bases remaining between them. CDR3 residues: CASSLRGDGNTIYF. The CDR3 nucleotides read TGTGCCAGCAGTCTCAGGGGCGACGGAAACACCATATATTTT.

This chain joins TRBV11-2 and TRBJ2-7, with D maybe TRBD1 (5 bases). V lost 2 bases, J lost 5 bases, and 16 bases lay in between. The germline CDR1 and CDR2 sequences are SGHAT and FQNNGV. The CDR3 covers 15 residues. CDR3 in DNA: TGTGCCAGCAGCTTAAGGGGTGGGCAGTCCGACGAGCAGTACTTC. Its protein product is CASSLRGGQSDEQYF.